A selection of T cell receptor beta chains follows, all from one sample in a study of T cell repertoires in cytomegalovirus infection. TCRdb used MiXCR to reprocess the reads, holding one entry per CDR3 protein. This table holds 200,000 to 300,000 distinct CDR3 sequences, 9.1% found once. Input material: PBMCs. Receptor source: a human donor in good health (CMV status not recorded). Some clones in this sample may be carry-over from other donors' samples. The CDR3 runs from the conserved cysteine through the conserved F or W. The D gene is left open where the match is weak. Rows give clone size only sometimes, using once, few, many, or a class for an expanded clone.

TRBJ2-1 | TRBV7-9 | TRBD2 | many | CASSSSTTSGTYNEQFF | TGTGCCAGCAGCTCATCTACTACTAGCGGGACCTACAATGAGCAGTTCTTC
TRBJ1-2 | TRBV7-2 | NA | many | CASSHTVGYTF | TGTGCCAGCAGCCACACGGTTGGCTACACCTTC
TRBJ1-5 | TRBV7-9 | NA | many | CASSQMGNQPQHF | TGTGCCAGCAGTCAAATGGGGAATCAGCCCCAGCATTTT
TRBJ2-7 | TRBV28 | NA | NA | CASRGEPSYEQYF | TGTGCCAGCAGGGGGGAACCAAGCTACGAGCAGTACTTC
TRBJ2-3 | TRBV29-1 | NA | few | CSVEKWGSTDTQYF | TGCAGCGTTGAAAAGTGGGGGAGCACAGATACGCAGTATTTT
TRBJ2-1 | TRBV11-2 | TRBD2 | NA | CASSFFLAGVNNEQFF | TGTGCCAGCAGCTTCTTTTTAGCGGGGGTTAACAATGAGCAGTTCTTC
TRBJ1-6 | TRBV7-2 | TRBD1 | many | CASSLGGRYRDREGSYNSPLHF | TGTGCCAGCAGCTTAGGGGGGAGATACCGGGACAGGGAGGGTTCCTATAATTCACCCCTCCACTTT
TRBJ2-6 | TRBV7-9 | TRBD1 | many | CASSRDSHSGANVLTF | TGTGCCAGCAGCCGGGACAGTCACTCTGGGGCCAACGTCCTGACTTTC
TRBJ1-4 | TRBV20-1 | NA | many | CSATLDGKLFF | TGCAGTGCTACCTTGGACGGGAAACTGTTTTTT
TRBJ1-5 | TRBV7-2 | NA | many | CASSQGGGNWQPQHF | TGTGCCAGCAGCCAAGGGGGAGGGAATTGGCAGCCCCAGCATTTT
TRBJ2-7 | TRBV28 | TRBD2 | many | CASSWGTSAWADEQYF | TGTGCCAGCAGTTGGGGGACTAGCGCCTGGGCGGACGAGCAGTACTTC
TRBJ1-4 | TRBV7-2 | TRBD1 | many | CASSHGQGAKEKLFF | TGTGCCAGCAGCCACGGACAGGGGGCTAAAGAAAAACTGTTTTTT